The clone carrying this T cell receptor (beta chain) was recorded many times. Its antigen remains unidentified. Libraries of TCR beta came from quantitative 5'-RACE with molecular barcodes. TCRdb ran MiXCR on the 5' RACE reads and lists one entry per CDR3 protein. The sample has fewer than 200,000 distinct CDR3 sequences, around a sixth seen once; the top ten hold about 4.3%. These data belong to a study of CD8 T cells in ankylosing spondylitis. Overall study findings and caveats: Relatively rare in peripheral blood, disease-linked clones were also CD8+. What seemed typical of ankylosing spondylitis blood was a TCR beta motif built from roughly eight highly homologous variants. Disease-associated clones were reportedly significantly overrepresented in matched ankylosing spondylitis synovial fluid.

The CDR3 contains 14 residues. Germline V CDR1 and CDR2: SQVTM, ANQGSEA. V was clipped by 4 bases and J by 2 bases; unmatched bases: 8. Sequencing was done on a sample of blood, either unsorted or a sorted T cell fraction (not recorded which). This clonotype was obtained from a male donor aged 10 to 35 with ankylosing spondylitis or in good health (not recorded which). The rearrangement joins TRBV29-1 to TRBJ2-7; 7 bases map to TRBD2. DNA of the CDR3: TGCAGCGTTGTCCCGTCTGGACTAGCCTACGAGCAGTACTTC. Its protein product is CSVVPSGLAYEQYF.